The 11 T cell receptor beta chains below all came from one sample that was sequenced in a study of cytomegalovirus exposure and HLA in healthy donors. PCR amplification relied on 60 Vbeta primers (plus 13 Jbeta primers). Only in-frame clones appear in the TCRdb table, and some are missing; sequencing was by immunoSEQ multiplex PCR. The table shows approximately 210,000 clones, with roughly 77% occurring only once. The sequencing sample was made of PBMCs. These receptors were collected from a male donor in good health and CMV-seropositive.

The rearrangement joins TRBV11-2 to TRBJ2-6; D not certain. This CDR3 has 14 amino acids. The ends were cut back, 2 bases at V and 1 base at J, with 3 bases in the middle. The germline V gene has CDR1 SGHAT and CDR2 FQNNGV. In DNA form, the CDR3 reads TGTGCCAGCAGCTTACAGTCTGGGGCCAACGTCCTGACTTTC. It codes for CASSLQSGANVLTF.

The chain is built from TRBV7-2 and TRBJ1-2; D remains unclear. With 6 bases removed from V and 6 bases from J, the gap between germline ends came to 5 bases. Per germline, CDR1 SGHTA and CDR2 FQGNSA. The CDR3 length is 10 residues. In DNA form, the CDR3 reads TGTGCCAGCAGGCGGAATGGCTACACCTTC. Amino acid sequence: CASRRNGYTF.

This clone has just one count. V gene TRBV5-5 combines with J gene TRBJ1-6, with D hard to call. V gave up 3 bases and J gave up 5 bases, with 9 bases separating them. Germline V CDR1 and CDR2: SGHKS, YYEKEE (reference sequence). CDR3 length: 14 amino acids. CDR3 residues: CASSWSADNSPLHF. In DNA, the CDR3 is TGTGCCAGCAGCTGGTCCGCGGATAATTCACCCCTCCACTTT. The full variable domain, rest sourced from reference TRBV5-5 and TRBJ1-6, is DAGVTQSPTHLIKTRGQQVTLRCSPISGHKSVSWYQQVLGQGPQFIFQYYEKEERGRGNFPDRFSARQFPNYSSELNVNALLLGDSALYLCASSWSADNSPLHFGNGTRLTVT.

This clone turned up a few times. V gene TRBV12-5 combines with J gene TRBJ1-1, with no clear D. Per germline, CDR1 LGHNT and CDR2 FRNRAP. This CDR3 is 15 amino acids long. Trimming cost V 1 base and J 2 bases, with 11 bases left between them. The CDR3 region has the DNA TGTGCTAGTGGTTTGGGGCCGACGGGAAACACTGAAGCTTTCTTT. It is translated as CASGLGPTGNTEAFF.

The chain recombines TRBV5-1 with TRBJ2-5; unclear D gene. The ends were cut back, 4 bases at V and 0 bases at J, with 25 bases in the middle. Germline V gene sequence: CDR1 SGHRS, CDR2 YFSETQ. The CDR3 loop spans 19 amino acids. The CDR3 spells CASSLNGLSLIRDQETQYF. Written as DNA, the CDR3 is TGCGCCAGCAGCCTAAACGGTCTGTCCCTGATTCGGGACCAAGAGACCCAGTACTTC.

CDR3: CASRPPIGTGTQPQHF. The CDR3 coding sequence is TGTGCCAGCAGGCCACCCATCGGGACAGGGACACAGCCCCAGCATTTT. The chain joins TRBV28 to TRBJ1-5; 9 bases match TRBD1. J lost 7 bases, V lost 6 bases, and 13 bases had no gene match. Germline V gene sequence: CDR1 MDHEN, CDR2 SYDVKM. CDR3 length: 16 amino acids. The full variable domain, its missing parts supplied by reference TRBV28 and TRBJ1-5, is DVKVTQSSRYLVKRTGEKVFLECVQDMDHENMFWYRQDPGLGLRLIYFSYDVKMKEKGDIPEGYSVSREKKERFSLILESASTNQTSMYLCASRPPIGTGTQPQHFGDGTRLSIL.

The table lists this clone with a count of one. The chain carries TRBV6-5 and TRBJ2-7, with D perhaps matching TRBD2 (5 bases). The V gene lost 6 bases and the J gene lost 5 bases, with 14 bases spanning the gap. The CDR3 extends over 13 amino acids. The germline V gene encodes CDR1 MNHEY and CDR2 SVGAGI. As DNA, the CDR3 is TGTGCCAGCAGACGGGGTCCCCTCGACGAGCAGTACTTC. The encoded protein is CASRRGPLDEQYF.

This clone was seen a single time. The chain is built from TRBV10-3 and TRBJ2-7; 9 nucleotides match TRBD1. Germline CDR1 ENHRY, CDR2 SYGVKD. The J segment lost 6 bases and the V segment lost 3 bases, leaving 9 bases of the junction unmatched. This CDR3 is built from 15 residues. This CDR3 reads CAISDYGTGSPEQYF. The CDR3 nucleotides read TGTGCCATCAGTGATTACGGGACAGGGTCGCCCGAGCAGTACTTC.

V is TRBV14 and J is TRBJ2-5, with 7 bases fitting TRBD2. This CDR3 is 13 amino acids long. Trimming took 0 bases from V and 5 from J; bases not matched to a gene: 0. Germline values: CDR1 SGHDN, CDR2 FVKESK. DNA of the CDR3: TGTGCCAGCAGCCAAGAACTAGCGGAGACCCAGTACTTC. Translating it yields CASSQELAETQYF.

In this sample, this clone turned up a few times. This chain connects TRBV19 to TRBJ2-7; D might be TRBD2 (6 bases). The CDR3 totals 13 residues. Trimming left V 7 bases short and J 0 bases short, with 10 bases between. Germline assignment: CDR1 LNHDA and CDR2 SQIVND (reference sequence). CDR3 protein: CASKAGSSYEQYF. The CDR3 nucleotides read TGTGCCAGTAAAGCGGGCTCCTCCTACGAGCAGTACTTC.

The chain carries TRBV9 and TRBJ2-2; 14 nucleotides line up with TRBD2. Germline values: CDR1 SGDLS, CDR2 YYNGEE. Unmatched junction bases numbered 7, after V lost 3 bases and J lost 6 bases. CDR3 size: 17 residues. CDR3 in amino acids: CASSARLAGGQAGELFF. The CDR3 DNA reads TGTGCCAGCAGCGCTCGACTAGCGGGGGGGCAAGCCGGGGAGCTGTTTTTT.